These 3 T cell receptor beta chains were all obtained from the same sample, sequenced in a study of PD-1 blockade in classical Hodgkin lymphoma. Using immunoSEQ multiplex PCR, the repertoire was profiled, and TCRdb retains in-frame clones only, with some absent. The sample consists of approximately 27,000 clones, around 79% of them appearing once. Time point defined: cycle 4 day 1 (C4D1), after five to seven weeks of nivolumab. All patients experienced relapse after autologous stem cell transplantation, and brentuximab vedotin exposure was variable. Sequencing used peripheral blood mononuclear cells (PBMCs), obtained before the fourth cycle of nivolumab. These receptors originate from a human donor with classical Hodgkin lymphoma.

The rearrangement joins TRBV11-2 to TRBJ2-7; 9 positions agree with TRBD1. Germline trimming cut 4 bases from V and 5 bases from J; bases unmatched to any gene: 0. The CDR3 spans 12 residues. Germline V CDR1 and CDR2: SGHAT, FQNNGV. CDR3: CASSWTGDEQYF. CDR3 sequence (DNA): TGTGCCAGCAGCTGGACAGGGGACGAGCAGTACTTC.

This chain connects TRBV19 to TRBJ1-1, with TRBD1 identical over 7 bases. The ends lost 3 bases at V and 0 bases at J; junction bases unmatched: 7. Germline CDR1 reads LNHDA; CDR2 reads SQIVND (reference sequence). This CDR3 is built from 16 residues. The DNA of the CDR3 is TGTGCCAGTAGTATCAGGGACAGACCCTTGAACACTGAAGCTTTCTTT. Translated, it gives CASSIRDRPLNTEAFF.

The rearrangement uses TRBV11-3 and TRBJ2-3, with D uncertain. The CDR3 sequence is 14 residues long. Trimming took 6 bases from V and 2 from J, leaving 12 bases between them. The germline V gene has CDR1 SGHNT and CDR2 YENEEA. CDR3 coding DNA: TGTGCCAGCAGTCCACGACCACTCACAGATACGCAGTATTTT. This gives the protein CASSPRPLTDTQYF.